This T cell receptor beta chain was identified during a study of shared clonotypes between healthy human individuals. Selected positively for CCR7 and CD45RO-negative, naive CD8 cells excluded terminally differentiated effector memory CD45RA+ cells. Profiled with immunoSEQ multiplex PCR; TCRdb holds only in-frame clones, not every one. The sample consists of about 580,000 clones, about 98% of them appearing once. This clone appeared a single time. CDR3 size: 15 residues. The V gene lost 0 bases and the J gene lost 2 bases, with 10 bases spanning the gap. CDR1 and CDR2 (germline): MNHEY, SVGAGI. What was sequenced was naive CD8+ T cells sorted from blood. The V gene is TRBV6-5, the J gene TRBJ2-5; D is undetermined. The TCR originated in a man younger than 45 in good health. CDR3 in amino acids: CASSYSILPQETQYF. As DNA, the CDR3 is TGTGCCAGCAGTTACTCGATTTTGCCGCAAGAGACCCAGTACTTC.